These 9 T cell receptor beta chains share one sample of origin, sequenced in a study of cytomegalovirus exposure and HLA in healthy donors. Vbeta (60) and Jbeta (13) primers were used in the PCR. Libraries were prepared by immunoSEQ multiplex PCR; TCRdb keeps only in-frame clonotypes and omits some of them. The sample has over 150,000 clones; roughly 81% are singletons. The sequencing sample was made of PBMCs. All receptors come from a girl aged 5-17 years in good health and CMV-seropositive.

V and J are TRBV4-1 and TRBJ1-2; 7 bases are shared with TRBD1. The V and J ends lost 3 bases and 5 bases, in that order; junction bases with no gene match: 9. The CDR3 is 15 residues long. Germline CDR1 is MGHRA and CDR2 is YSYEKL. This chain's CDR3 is CASSQIGTDVYGYTF. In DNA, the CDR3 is TGCGCCAGCAGCCAGATCGGGACAGACGTTTATGGCTACACCTTC.

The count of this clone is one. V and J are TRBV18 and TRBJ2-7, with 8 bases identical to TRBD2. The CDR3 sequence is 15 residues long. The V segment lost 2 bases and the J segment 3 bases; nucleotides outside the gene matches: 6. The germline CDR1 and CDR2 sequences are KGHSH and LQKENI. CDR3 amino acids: CASSPGLAGNYEQYF. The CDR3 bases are TGTGCCAGCTCACCAGGGCTAGCGGGCAACTACGAGCAGTACTTC.

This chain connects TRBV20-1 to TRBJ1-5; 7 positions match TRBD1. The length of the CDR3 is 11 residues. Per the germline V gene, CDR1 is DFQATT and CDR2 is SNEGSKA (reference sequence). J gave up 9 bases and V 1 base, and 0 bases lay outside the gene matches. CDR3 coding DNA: TGCAGTGCTAGAGCAGGGGGGCCCCAGCATTTT. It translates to CSARAGGPQHF.

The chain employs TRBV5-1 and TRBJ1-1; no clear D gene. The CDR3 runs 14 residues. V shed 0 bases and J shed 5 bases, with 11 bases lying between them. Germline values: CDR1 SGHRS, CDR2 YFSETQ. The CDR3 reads CASSLAPSGTEAFF. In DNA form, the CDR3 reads TGCGCCAGCAGCTTGGCCCCCTCGGGAACTGAAGCTTTCTTT.

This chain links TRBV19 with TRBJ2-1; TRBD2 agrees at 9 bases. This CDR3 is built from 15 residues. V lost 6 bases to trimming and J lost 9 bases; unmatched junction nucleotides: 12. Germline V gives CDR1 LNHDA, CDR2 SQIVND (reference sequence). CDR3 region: CASSIRAGGIGEQFF. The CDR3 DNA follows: TGTGCCAGTAGCATACGGGCGGGGGGGATAGGTGAGCAGTTCTTC.

Here the CDR3 reads CASSPGLAGAPGTDTQYF. CDR3 nucleotide sequence: TGTGCCAGCAGCCCCGGACTAGCGGGGGCCCCTGGCACAGATACGCAGTATTTT. The chain uses TRBV7-9 and TRBJ2-3; 13 bases line up with TRBD2. J gave up 1 base and V 5 bases, and 9 bases lay outside the gene matches. CDR3 length equals 18 residues. CDR1 SEHNR and CDR2 FQNEAQ come from the germline V gene (reference sequence).

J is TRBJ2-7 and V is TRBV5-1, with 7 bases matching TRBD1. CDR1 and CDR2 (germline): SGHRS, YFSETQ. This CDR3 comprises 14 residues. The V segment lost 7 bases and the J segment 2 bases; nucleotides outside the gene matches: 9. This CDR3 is CASARGGQPYEQYF. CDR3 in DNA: TGCGCCAGCGCACGAGGGGGACAGCCCTACGAGCAGTACTTC.

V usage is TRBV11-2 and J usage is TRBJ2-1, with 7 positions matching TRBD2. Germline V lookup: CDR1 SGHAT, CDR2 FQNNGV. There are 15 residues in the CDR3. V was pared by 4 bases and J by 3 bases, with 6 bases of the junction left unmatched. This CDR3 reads CASSSQRGIYNEQFF. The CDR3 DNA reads TGTGCCAGCAGCTCCCAGCGGGGAATCTACAATGAGCAGTTCTTC.

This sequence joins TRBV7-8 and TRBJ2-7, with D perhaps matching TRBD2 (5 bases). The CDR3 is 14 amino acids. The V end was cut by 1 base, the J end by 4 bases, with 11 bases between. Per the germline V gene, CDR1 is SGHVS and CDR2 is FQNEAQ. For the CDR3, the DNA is TGTGCCAGCAGCTTAGGGCCAGGACTTTACGAGCAGTACTTC. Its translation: CASSLGPGLYEQYF.